The T cell receptor (beta chain) under discussion was sequenced for a study of tumor-infiltrating lymphocytes in primary liver carcinoma. General observations from the study: Lesser overlap characterized tumor-adjacent and tumor-blood pairs relative to tumor region pairs.

The CDR3 is made up of 15 amino acids. CDR1 is SGHKS and CDR2 is YYEKEE in the germline V gene (reference sequence). As regards this clonotype: The antigen is unknown. At one end, the junction sequence differs from germline, possibly due to a read error.

Total RNA amounting to around 450 ng was the source from which TCR beta cDNA was made with a constant-region primer. Libraries of TCR beta came from three nested multiplex PCR rounds with slightly modified ARM-PCR. Amplification in the first two PCR rounds was performed using TRBV1-TRBV30 forward primers and a C-beta reverse primer for around 10 cycles each. TCRdb redid the calling of the multiplex PCR reads with MiXCR, one entry per CDR3 protein. The table has approximately 330,000 distinct CDR3 sequences, roughly 61% seen once. Unsorted whole blood supplied the blood RNA, and germline DNA was isolated too. Patients had chronic HBV infection and were treatment-naive.

This TCR was sampled from a man between 35 and 55 years old with primary liver carcinoma and hepatitis B virus infection. Sequencing was done on a sample of peripheral blood. The chain has TRBV5-5 and TRBJ2-7, with 10 bases that match TRBD2. DNA for the CDR3: TGTGCCAGCAGCTTCCTAGCGGGAGTTCTCTACAAGCAGTACTTC. Its translation is CASSFLAGVLYKQYF.